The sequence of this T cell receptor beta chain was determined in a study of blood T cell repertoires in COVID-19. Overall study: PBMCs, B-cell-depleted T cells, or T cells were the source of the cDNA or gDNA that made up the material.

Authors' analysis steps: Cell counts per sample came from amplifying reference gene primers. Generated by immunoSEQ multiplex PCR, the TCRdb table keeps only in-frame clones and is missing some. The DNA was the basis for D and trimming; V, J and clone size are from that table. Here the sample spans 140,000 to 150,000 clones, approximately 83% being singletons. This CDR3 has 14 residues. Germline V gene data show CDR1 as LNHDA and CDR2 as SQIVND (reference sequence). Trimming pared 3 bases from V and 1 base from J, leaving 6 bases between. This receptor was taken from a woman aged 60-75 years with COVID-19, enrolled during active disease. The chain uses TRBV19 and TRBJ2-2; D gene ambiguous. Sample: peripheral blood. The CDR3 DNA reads TGTGCCAGTAGTATTGGGCAGAACACCGGGGAGCTGTTTTTT. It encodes CASSIGQNTGELFF.